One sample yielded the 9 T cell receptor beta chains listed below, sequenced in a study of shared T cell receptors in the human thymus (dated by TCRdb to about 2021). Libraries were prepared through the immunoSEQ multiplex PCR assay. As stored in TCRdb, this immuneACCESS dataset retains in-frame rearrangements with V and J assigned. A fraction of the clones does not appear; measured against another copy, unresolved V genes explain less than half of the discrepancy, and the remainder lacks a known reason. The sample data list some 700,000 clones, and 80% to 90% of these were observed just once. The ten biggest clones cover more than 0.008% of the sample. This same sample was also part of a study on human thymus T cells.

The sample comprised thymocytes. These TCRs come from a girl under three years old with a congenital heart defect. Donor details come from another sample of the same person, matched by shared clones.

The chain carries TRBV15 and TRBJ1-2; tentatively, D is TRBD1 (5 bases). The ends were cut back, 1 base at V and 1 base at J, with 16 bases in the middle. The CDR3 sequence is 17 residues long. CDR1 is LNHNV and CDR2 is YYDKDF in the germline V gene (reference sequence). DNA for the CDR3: TGTGCCACCAGCAGAGGGCTCCAAGGGGATGATAACTATGGCTACACCTTC. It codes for CATSRGLQGDDNYGYTF.

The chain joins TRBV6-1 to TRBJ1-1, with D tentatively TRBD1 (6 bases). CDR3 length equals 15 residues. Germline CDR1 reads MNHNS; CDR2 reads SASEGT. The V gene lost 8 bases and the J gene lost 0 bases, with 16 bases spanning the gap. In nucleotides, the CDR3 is TGTGCCAGCCGCTTTCAAGGACAGATGAACACTGAAGCTTTCTTT. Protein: CASRFQGQMNTEAFF.

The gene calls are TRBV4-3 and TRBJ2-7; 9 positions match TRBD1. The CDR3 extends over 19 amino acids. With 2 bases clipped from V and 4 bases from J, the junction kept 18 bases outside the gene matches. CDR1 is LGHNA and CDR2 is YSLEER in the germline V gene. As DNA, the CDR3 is TGCGCCAGCAGCCAAATTGCCGATTTCCGAGGGACAGGGATTTACGAGCAGTACTTC. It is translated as CASSQIADFRGTGIYEQYF.

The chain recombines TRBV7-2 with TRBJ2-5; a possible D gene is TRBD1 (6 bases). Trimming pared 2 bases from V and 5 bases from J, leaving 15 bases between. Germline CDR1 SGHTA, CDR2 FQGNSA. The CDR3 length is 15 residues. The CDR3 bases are TGTGCCAGCAGCTTACCGGGACACACGGGGGAGACCCAGTACTTC. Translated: CASSLPGHTGETQYF. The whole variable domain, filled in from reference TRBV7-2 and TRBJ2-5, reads GAGVSQSPSNKVTEKGKDVELRCDPISGHTALYWYRQSLGQGLEFLIYFQGNSAPDKSGLPSDRFSAERTGGSVSTLTIQRTQQEDSAVYLCASSLPGHTGETQYFGPGTRLLVL.

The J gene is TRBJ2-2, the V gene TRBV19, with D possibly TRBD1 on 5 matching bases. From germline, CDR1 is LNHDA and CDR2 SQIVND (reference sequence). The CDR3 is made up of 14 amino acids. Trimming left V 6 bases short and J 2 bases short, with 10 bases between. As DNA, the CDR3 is TGTGCCAGTAGAAGGGGATTAAACACCGGGGAGCTGTTTTTT. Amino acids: CASRRGLNTGELFF.

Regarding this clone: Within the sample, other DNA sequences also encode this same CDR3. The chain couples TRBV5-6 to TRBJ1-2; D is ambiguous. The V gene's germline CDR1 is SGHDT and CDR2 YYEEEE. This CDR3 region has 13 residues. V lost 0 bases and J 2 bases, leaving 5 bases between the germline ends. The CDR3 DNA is TGTGCCAGCAGCTTGGGACAAAACTATGGCTACACCTTC. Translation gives CASSLGQNYGYTF.

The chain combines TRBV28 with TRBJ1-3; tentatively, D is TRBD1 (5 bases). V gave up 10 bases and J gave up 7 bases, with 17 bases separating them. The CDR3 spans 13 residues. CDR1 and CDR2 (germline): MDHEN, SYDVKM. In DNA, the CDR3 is TGTGCCACCATAAACAGGTACCGGAACACCATATATTTT. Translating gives CATINRYRNTIYF.

The CDR3 coding sequence is TGCGCCAGCAGCCAAGATGGGGCGGGGGAACACAAAAGCTCCTACAATGAGCAGTTCTTC. This codes for CASSQDGAGEHKSSYNEQFF. The chain couples TRBV4-3 to TRBJ2-1, with 7 bases identical to TRBD2. Trimming removed 0 bases from V and 0 bases from J; junction bases left unmatched: 14. Germline CDR1 LGHNA, CDR2 YSLEER. This CDR3 is built from 20 residues.

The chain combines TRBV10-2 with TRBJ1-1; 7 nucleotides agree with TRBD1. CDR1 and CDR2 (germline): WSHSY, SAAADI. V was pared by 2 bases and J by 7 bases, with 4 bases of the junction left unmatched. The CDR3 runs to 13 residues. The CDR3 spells CASSEIRDSEAFF. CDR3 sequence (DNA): TGCGCCAGCAGTGAGATTCGGGACAGTGAAGCTTTCTTT.